The clone carrying this T cell receptor beta chain showed up just once. V shed 3 bases and J shed 9 bases, with 9 bases lying between them. CDR1 MNHEY and CDR2 SVGEGT come from the germline V gene. This CDR3 contains 12 residues. In the original processing: Reference gene primer amplification gave nucleated cell count estimates. Measured with immunoSEQ multiplex PCR; TCRdb has only the in-frame clones, and not every one. Clone size and the V and J calls come from that table; the DNA yielded D and trimming. The sample contains 60,000 to 85,000 clones, 83% of which appear only once. This entry comes from a study of blood T cell repertoires in COVID-19. Study-wide context: From the United States, Italy and Spain came samples of acute and convalescent COVID-19. T cells, B-cell-depleted T cells, or PBMCs provided the cDNA or gDNA that served as material.

The sequence was collected from a man older than 75 with acute or convalescent COVID-19. This chain joins TRBV6-2 or TRBV6-3 and TRBJ2-1, with D tentatively TRBD1 (5 bases). The sample consisted of peripheral blood. CDR3 in DNA: TGTGCCAGCAGTTATACGGACATTGAGCAGTTCTTC. Translating gives CASSYTDIEQFF.